This TCR beta chain is drawn from a study of T cells in Graves' hyperthyroidism and ophthalmopathy. Study outcomes and limitations: Progression to ophthalmopathy was predicted a median of 6.5 months early.

With a duration under 2 months, the hyperthyroidism was newly diagnosed in patients aged 18 to 65. Fresh peripheral blood, 9.5 to 10 ml of it, supplied the PBMCs. The germline gives CDR1 MNHEY, CDR2 SVGAGI. The CDR3 extends over 15 amino acids. Between the trimmed V and J ends, which lost 2 bases and 0 bases, there was a span of 7 bases. This clonotype was observed a handful of times. Antigen: not known. Amplified TCR beta CDR3 regions derived from RNA transcripts. HTBI primers were the set used in a first-round RT-PCR of the TCR CDR3. TCRdb itself ran the multiplex PCR reads through MiXCR, one entry per CDR3 protein. The table shows over 300,000 distinct CDR3 sequences, with 14% occurring only once.

The genes are TRBV6-5 and TRBJ2-2; D remains unclear. The sequence was collected from an older woman with Graves' hyperthyroidism. The material sequenced was blood. This CDR3 reads CASSYRYTNTGELFF. CDR3 DNA: TGTGCCAGCAGTTACAGATATACGAACACCGGGGAGCTGTTTTTT.